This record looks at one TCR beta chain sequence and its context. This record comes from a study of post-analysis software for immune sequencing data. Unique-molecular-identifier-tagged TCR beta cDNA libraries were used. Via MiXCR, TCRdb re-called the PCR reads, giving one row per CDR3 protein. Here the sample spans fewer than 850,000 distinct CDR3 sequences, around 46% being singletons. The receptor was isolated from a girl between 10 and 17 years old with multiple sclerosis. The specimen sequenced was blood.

CDR3 nucleotides: TGCAGTGCTAGGAGTCCCACAGGGGCCCAAATTGGCAAAAACATTCAGTACTTC. Translating it yields CSARSPTGAQIGKNIQYF. The V call is TRBV20-1, the J call TRBJ2-4; 7 nucleotides agree with TRBD1. CDR1 is DFQATT, CDR2 SNEGSKA, per germline (reference sequence). Trimming removed 3 bases from V and 3 bases from J; junction bases left unmatched: 17. CDR3 length: 18 residues.